This T cell receptor beta chain derives from a study of OX40 agonist ivuxolimab in advanced cancers. The wider study: Recorded diagnoses for dose-escalation patients were hepatocellular carcinoma, melanoma, renal cell or head and neck cancer.

V gave up 6 bases and J gave up 5 bases; unmatched junction bases: 9. This CDR3 region has 15 residues. Germline V CDR1 and CDR2: SGHRS, YFSETQ. Using immunoSEQ multiplex PCR, the repertoire was profiled, and TCRdb retains in-frame clones only, with some absent. This table has 55,000 to 90,000 clones, roughly 90% appearing once. This clonotype was obtained from an adult with an advanced solid tumor such as melanoma, head and neck, liver or kidney cancer. This chain links TRBV5-1 with TRBJ2-3; 10 nucleotides agree with TRBD2. The sample in question was CD4+ or CD8+ T cells sorted from blood, obtained in a trial of the OX40 agonist ivuxolimab. DNA of the CDR3: TGCGCCAGCACCCCGGGCAGCGGGGGGGTAGATACGCAGTATTTT. Its protein product is CASTPGSGGVDTQYF.